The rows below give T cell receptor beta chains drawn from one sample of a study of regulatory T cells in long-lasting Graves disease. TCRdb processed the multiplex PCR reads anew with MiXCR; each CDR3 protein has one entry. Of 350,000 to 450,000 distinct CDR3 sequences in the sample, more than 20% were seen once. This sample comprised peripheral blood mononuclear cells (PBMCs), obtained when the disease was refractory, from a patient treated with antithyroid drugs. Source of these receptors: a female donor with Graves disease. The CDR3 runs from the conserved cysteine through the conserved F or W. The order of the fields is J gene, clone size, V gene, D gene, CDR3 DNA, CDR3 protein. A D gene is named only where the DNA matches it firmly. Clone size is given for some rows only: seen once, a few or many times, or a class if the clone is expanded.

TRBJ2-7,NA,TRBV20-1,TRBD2,TGCAGTGCTCTGTTCAAAGCGGGAGACTACGAGCAGTACTTC,CSALFKAGDYEQYF
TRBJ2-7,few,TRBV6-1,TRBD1,TGTGCCAGCAGTCCCCTACCCGGGACAGGGGGTGGCGAGCAGTACTTC,CASSPLPGTGGGEQYF
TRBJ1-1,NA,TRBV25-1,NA,TGTGCCAGCAGTACCTCCAGGGCCTACACTGAAGCTTTCTTT,CASSTSRAYTEAFF
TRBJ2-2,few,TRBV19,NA,TGTGCCAGTAGTAACGGGGGCCCATCAGCGGCTAACACCGGGGAGCTGTTTTTT,CASSNGGPSAANTGELFF
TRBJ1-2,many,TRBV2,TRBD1,TGTGCCAGCAGCGGGACAGGGAGGAACGGCTACACCTTC,CASSGTGRNGYTF
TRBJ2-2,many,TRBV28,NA,TGTGCCAGCAGTCCCAGGCCCATTGCAGGCCCCAACACCGGGGAGCTGTTTTTT,CASSPRPIAGPNTGELFF
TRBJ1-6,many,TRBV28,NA,TGTGCCAGCGGGGGGGTTAAAAATTCACCCCTCCACTTT,CASGGVKNSPLHF
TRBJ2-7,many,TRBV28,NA,TGTGCCAGCAGTGGCCGACAGGGACTCTACGAGCAGTACTTC,CASSGRQGLYEQYF
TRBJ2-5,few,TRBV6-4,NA,TGTGCCAGCAGTGCGGTTCGGGAGACCCAGTACTTC,CASSAVRETQYF
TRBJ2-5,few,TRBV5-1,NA,TGCGCCAGCAGCTTGGCAGGGAGTTTCGGGGAGACCCAGTACTTC,CASSLAGSFGETQYF
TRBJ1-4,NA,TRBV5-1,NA,TGCGCCAGCAGCCTATTCGAAAACGAAAAACTGTTTTTT,CASSLFENEKLFF
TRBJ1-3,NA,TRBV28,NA,TGTGCCAGCAGTTCAAGACCGGGCCAGGGGAACACCATATATTTT,CASSSRPGQGNTIYF
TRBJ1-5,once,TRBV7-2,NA,TGTGCCAGCAGGGGACCGGGTTTTAGCAATCAGCCCCAGCATTTT,CASRGPGFSNQPQHF
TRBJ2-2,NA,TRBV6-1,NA,TGTGCCAGCAGTGTGGAGGTGAACACCGGGGAGCTGTTTTTT,CASSVEVNTGELFF
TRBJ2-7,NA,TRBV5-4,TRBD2,TGTGCCAGCAGCTATCTAGCGGGAGACGAGCAGTACTTC,CASSYLAGDEQYF
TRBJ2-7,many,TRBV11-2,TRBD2,TGTGCCAGCAGCTCACCGGAGCGGGAAGGCTCCTACGAGCAGTACTTC,CASSSPEREGSYEQYF
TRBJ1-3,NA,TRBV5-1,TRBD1,TGCGCCAGCAGCTTGGTGGGACAGGGAAATGGAAACACCATATATTTT,CASSLVGQGNGNTIYF
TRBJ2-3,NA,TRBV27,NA,TGTGCCAGCAGTTTATCCGAGGGGTTCCACCCAGATACGCAGTATTTT,CASSLSEGFHPDTQYF
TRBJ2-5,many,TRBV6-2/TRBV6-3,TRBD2,TGTGCCAGCAGTCCACCGGGACTAGCGGGACGAGAGACCCAGTACTTC,CASSPPGLAGRETQYF
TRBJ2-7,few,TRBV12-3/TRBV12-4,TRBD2,TGTGCCAGCAGCCAATCTAGCGGCTCCTACGAGCAGTACTTC,CASSQSSGSYEQYF
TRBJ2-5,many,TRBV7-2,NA,TGTGCCAGCAGCCCTGCTGGACGGACCCAGTACTTC,CASSPAGRTQYF
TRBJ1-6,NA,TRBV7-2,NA,TGTGCCAGCAGCTTAGGGGGGAGCTCCTATAATTCACCCCTCCACTTT,CASSLGGSSYNSPLHF
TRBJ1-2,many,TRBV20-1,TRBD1,TGCAGTGCTAGCCCTAGGACAGGGACTAACTATGGCTACACCTTC,CSASPRTGTNYGYTF
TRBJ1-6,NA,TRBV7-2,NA,TGTGCCAGCAGCTTAGGGCACAGTAATTCACCCCTCCACTTT,CASSLGHSNSPLHF
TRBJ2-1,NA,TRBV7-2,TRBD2,TGTGCCAGCAGCCCGGGACTAGCGGGAGGTCAAGAGCAGTTCTTC,CASSPGLAGGQEQFF
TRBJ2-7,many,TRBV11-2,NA,TGTGCCAGCGAGGATCACGACTCCTACGAGCAGTACTTC,CASEDHDSYEQYF
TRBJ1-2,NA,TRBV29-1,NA,TGCAGCGTTGAAGAGTCCGTGACGGTGGGGCTCTATGGCTACACCTTC,CSVEESVTVGLYGYTF
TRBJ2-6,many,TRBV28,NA,TGTGCCAGCATGCTAAACACCGGGAACTCTGGGGCCAACGTCCTGACTTTC,CASMLNTGNSGANVLTF
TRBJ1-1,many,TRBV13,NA,TGTGCCAGTCTGGGGATGAACACTGAAGCTTTCTTT,CASLGMNTEAFF
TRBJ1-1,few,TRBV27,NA,TGTGCCAGCAGTTTAATTGAGACAGCAAAGAACACTGAAGCTTTCTTT,CASSLIETAKNTEAFF
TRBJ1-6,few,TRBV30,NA,TGTGCCTGGAGGTCCGGGAAGAATTCACCCCTCCACTTT,CAWRSGKNSPLHF
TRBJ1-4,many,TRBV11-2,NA,TGTGCCAGCAGCTCCCAGGGTACAACTAATGAAAAACTGTTTTTT,CASSSQGTTNEKLFF
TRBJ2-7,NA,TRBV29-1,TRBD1,TGCAGCGTTGTGGGGACAGTCAATCAGGCATCCTACGAGCAGTACTTC,CSVVGTVNQASYEQYF
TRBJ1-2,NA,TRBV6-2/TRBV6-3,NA,TGTGCCAGCAGTAAAATACAGGGAGGTGGCTACACCTTC,CASSKIQGGGYTF
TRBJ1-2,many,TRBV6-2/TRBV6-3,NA,TGTGCCAGCAGTGACTACAGGATAGACCCCTATGGCTACACCTTC,CASSDYRIDPYGYTF
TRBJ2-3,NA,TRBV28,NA,TGTGCCAGCACCTCGGTCACAGATACGCAGTATTTT,CASTSVTDTQYF
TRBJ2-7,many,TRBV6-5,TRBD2,TGTGCCAGCAGTTACCCGGGACTAGCGGGAGTAAACCCCTACGAGCAGTACTTC,CASSYPGLAGVNPYEQYF
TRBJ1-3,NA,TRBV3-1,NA,TGTGCCAGCAAAGGGGGGTCTGCAAACACCATATATTTT,CASKGGSANTIYF
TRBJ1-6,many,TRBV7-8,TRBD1,TGTGCCAGCAGCTTAAATTTGGACAGGGGAAATTCACCCCTCCACTTT,CASSLNLDRGNSPLHF
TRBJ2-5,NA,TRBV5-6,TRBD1,TGTGCCAGCAGCTGGGACAGGGCCTCGAAGTTCGACCAGTACTTC,CASSWDRASKFDQYF
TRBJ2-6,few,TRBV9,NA,TGTGCCAGCAGGGATTCCCGAGGCTCTGGGGCCAACGTCCTGACTTTC,CASRDSRGSGANVLTF
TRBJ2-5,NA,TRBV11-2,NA,TGTGCCAGCAGCCGTTCGTTTCACCTAGAAGAGACCCAGTACTTC,CASSRSFHLEETQYF
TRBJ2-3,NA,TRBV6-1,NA,TGTGCCAGCAGTACCAAGAGAGGGGCAGATACGCAGTATTTT,CASSTKRGADTQYF
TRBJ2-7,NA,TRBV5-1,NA,TGCGCCAGCAGACACCGGGACACCAGCTCCTACGAGCAGTACTTC,CASRHRDTSSYEQYF
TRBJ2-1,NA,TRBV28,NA,TGTGCCAGCAGTTTGGGCCGGGCCGTGTATGAGCAGTTCTTC,CASSLGRAVYEQFF